This TCR beta chain was sequenced for a study of T cell responses to AZD1222 COVID-19 vaccine. On the study more broadly: Some second doses came at about 4 weeks and others at about 12 weeks; these were pooled.

Trimming cost V 4 bases and J 0 bases; bases outside gene matches: 9. Germline values: CDR1 SGHKS, CDR2 YYEKEE (reference sequence). The CDR3 covers 16 residues. This clone was recorded once. Sequenced by immunoSEQ multiplex PCR; TCRdb stores in-frame clones only, minus some. The data contain 95,000 or so clones, 85% to 90% of them singletons. The sequence was obtained from an adult in good health. Here the sequenced sample was peripheral blood, taken on day 0 of AZD1222 vaccination. The V gene is TRBV5-5, the J gene TRBJ1-2, with 7 bases identical to TRBD1. The CDR3, as DNA: TGTGCCAGCAGCCCTACGTTGGGACAGTCTAACTATGGCTACACCTTC. It is translated as CASSPTLGQSNYGYTF.